The T cell receptor (beta chain) under discussion was sequenced for a study of CD8 T cells in ankylosing spondylitis. TCRdb re-derived calls from the 5' RACE reads in MiXCR, one entry per CDR3 protein. The sample shows roughly 280,000 distinct CDR3 sequences, 15% to 25% of them seen only once. The V end was cut by 3 bases, the J end by 7 bases, with 13 bases between. CDR3 length equals 13 residues. Germline V gene sequence: CDR1 DFQATT, CDR2 SNEGSKA (reference sequence). This clonotype was detected a few times. Its antigen is unknown. Whole-study findings and limits: In ankylosing spondylitis patients, matched synovial fluid reportedly showed significant enrichment of disease-linked clones. Past research had described some motif variants in reactive arthritis synovial fluid and blood. A motif of eight highly homologous TCR beta variants was seen as apparently characteristic of ankylosing spondylitis blood.

The chain employs TRBV20-1 and TRBJ1-5; D ambiguous. Sequencing was carried out using blood, either unsorted or a sorted T cell fraction (not recorded which). The sequence was collected from a male donor with ankylosing spondylitis or in good health (not recorded which). The CDR3 DNA follows: TGCAGTGCTAGTGAGCGGAGTGGGCAGCCCCAGCATTTT. This codes for CSASERSGQPQHF.